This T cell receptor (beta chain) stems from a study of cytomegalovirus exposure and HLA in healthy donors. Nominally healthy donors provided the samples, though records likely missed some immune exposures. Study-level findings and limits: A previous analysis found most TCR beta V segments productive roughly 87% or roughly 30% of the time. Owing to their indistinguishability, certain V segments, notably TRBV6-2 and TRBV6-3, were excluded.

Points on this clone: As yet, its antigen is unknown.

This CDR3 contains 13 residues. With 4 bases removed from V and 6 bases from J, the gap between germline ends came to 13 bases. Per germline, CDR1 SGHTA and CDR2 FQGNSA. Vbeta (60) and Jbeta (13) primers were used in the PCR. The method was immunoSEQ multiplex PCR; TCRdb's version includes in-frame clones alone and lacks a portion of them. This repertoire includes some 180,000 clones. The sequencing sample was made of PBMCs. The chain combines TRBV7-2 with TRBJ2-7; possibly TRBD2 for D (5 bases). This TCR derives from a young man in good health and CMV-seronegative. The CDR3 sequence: CASSSHRGSEQYF. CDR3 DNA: TGTGCCAGCAGCTCCCATCGAGGGAGCGAGCAGTACTTC.